The text below deals with one T cell receptor (beta chain). This clonotype was counted at least ten times. Its cognate antigen has yet to be identified. No base quality information exists; no much larger clone differs at one position. cDNA synthesis used template-switch 5'RACE with a primer carrying a 10-nucleotide random unique molecular identifier tagging each TCR transcript. Every sequencing run yielded over 190 million TCR-beta sequences covering 15-18 subjects. The RNeasy kit was used for extraction of total RNA. The KAPA Real-time Library Amplification kit was used to amplify TCR-beta VDJ regions with primers for the TCR constant region and the 5'RACE anchor. Sample indexes and Illumina adaptors were added in a first PCR, after which library yield was increased in a second PCR. After Ampure bead purification, the roughly 650 bp TCR product was size-selected on a 2% E-gel SizeSelection system. Before pooling, library quality was checked on a Bioanalyzer, concentration was measured with Qubit, and libraries were quantified with the Kapa Library Quantification kit. An Illumina HiSeq 2500 sequenced the libraries paired-end 2 x 150 bp. To increase sequence diversity, about 25-31% phiX was spiked into each library pool. Regarding the original processing steps: The quality-filtered reads were processed with the UMI-based MiGEC pipeline, whose error correction step removed more than 85% of the raw TCR sequences. VDJ genes were aligned to IMGT germline references, and clonotypes were defined by unique CDR3 amino acid sequence plus V-J genes. VDJtools evaluated clonal expansion, Shannon diversity and CDR3 relatedness (CalcPairwiseDistances, ClusterSamples); CLCbio workbench built phylogenetic trees. Clones with at least 8 unique UMIs were defined as expanded, with this threshold being based on coefficient-of-variation modelling across technical triplicates. TCRdb handled the public reads itself, with Q25 trimming in fastp and clone calling in MiXCR, and kept productive beta chains. One record per CDR3 amino acid sequence lists the most common genes and DNA. None of the V and J calls come from the authors' own analysis; TCRdb made them. The sample table records tens of thousands of distinct CDR3 sequences; around 3.8% of these occur just once. Less than 2.5% of the sample belongs to the ten largest clones.

For unsorted PBMC libraries, 2 million PBMCs were used after storage in RNAlater at -80 degrees C until RNA extraction. The multiple sclerosis patients were enrolled in a US clinical protocol that evaluated disease progression with magnetic resonance imaging. Peripheral blood was subjected to Ficoll-Hypaque density gradient centrifugation to isolate PBMCs, which were then cryopreserved in liquid nitrogen. This entry is derived from a study of neurological immune-mediated disorders (dated by TCRdb to the late 2010s). Regarding the study in general: Of the roughly 34 multiple sclerosis patients, roughly 30 had relapsing-remitting MS and 3 had secondary progressive MS. The cohort included 60 to 70 subjects: some 15 with HAM/TSP, around 34 with multiple sclerosis, and roughly 20 healthy controls. The roughly 110 TCR-beta libraries covered PBMC samples along with longitudinal samples, technical triplicates, and paired sorted CD4+ and CD8+ T-cell subsets. Using UMI-based sequencing, the study compared peripheral blood TCR-beta repertoires from patients with HTLV-I-associated myelopathy (HAM/TSP), patients with multiple sclerosis, and healthy controls. Overall study results and their limits: The MS cluster showed no association with clinical or MRI features, and the authors stated that larger cohorts are needed. TCR clonal expansion was greatest in HAM/TSP patients and smallest in MS patients, who ranked below even healthy controls. Repertoires from 18 of 34 MS patients were grouped by phylogenetic analysis into a cluster of related CDR3 sequences, suggesting a possible repertoire-level signature. Expanded clones from different subjects shared no identical CDR3 amino acid sequences, which suggests that TCR-beta repertoires were private in all groups.

The CDR3, cysteine through phenylalanine, is 15 amino acids long. The entry retains the CDR3 DNA only, 45 bases that are in frame from base 1. Compared with germline, V lacks 2 bases and J lacks 4 bases; bases without a gene match: 6. What was sequenced was PBMCs. This clonotype was obtained from a woman aged 45 to 65 with multiple sclerosis. The chain is made from TRBV12-3 or TRBV12-4 and TRBJ1-2, and TRBD1 matches 8 of the central bases. The CDR3 region: CASSLRDRGVYGYTF. The sequence in DNA is TGTGCCAGCAGTTTAAGAGACAGGGGCGTCTATGGCTACACCTTC.